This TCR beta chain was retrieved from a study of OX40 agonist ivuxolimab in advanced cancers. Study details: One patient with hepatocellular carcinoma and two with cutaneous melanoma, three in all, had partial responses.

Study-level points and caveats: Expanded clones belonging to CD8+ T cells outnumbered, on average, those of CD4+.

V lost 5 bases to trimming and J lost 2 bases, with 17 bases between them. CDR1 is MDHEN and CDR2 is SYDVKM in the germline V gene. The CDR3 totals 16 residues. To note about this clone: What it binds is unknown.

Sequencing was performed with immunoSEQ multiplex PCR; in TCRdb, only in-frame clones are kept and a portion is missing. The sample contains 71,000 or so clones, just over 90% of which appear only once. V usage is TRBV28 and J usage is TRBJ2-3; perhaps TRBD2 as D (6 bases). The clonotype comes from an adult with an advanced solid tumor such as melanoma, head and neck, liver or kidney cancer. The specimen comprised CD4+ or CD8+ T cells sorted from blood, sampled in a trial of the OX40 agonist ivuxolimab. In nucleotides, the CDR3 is TGTGCCAGCAGTCTATCCCGGGACTCACCCACAGATACGCAGTATTTT. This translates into CASSLSRDSPTDTQYF.